This T cell receptor beta chain originates from a study of primary melanoma T cells and metastatic recurrence (TCRdb year 2020). Context from the whole study: A total of 200 or so primary melanomas made up the cohort, all of stage T2 to T4 and more than 1 mm thick. The T-cell fraction measured by TCR beta sequencing was weighed against progression-free survival, the clinical outcome chosen for the comparison. Histopathological grading of tumor-infiltrating lymphocytes served as the comparison point for the T-cell fraction derived from sequencing. Whether patient outcome could be predicted by T-cell fraction and T-cell repertoire clonality in primary melanoma tumors was the question this study put to the test. The paper as a whole reports these results and caveats: Compared with adding any other histopathological variable to tumor thickness, adding T-cell fraction reportedly produced a bigger improvement in progression-free survival prediction. A T-cell fraction greater than 20% appeared to be protective whatever the ulceration status, mitotic rate or nodal disease. Tumor T-cell fraction was reported to predict progression-free survival independently of thickness, ulceration, mitotic rate and age. An effective T-cell-mediated antitumor response in primary melanoma was framed by the authors only as a suggestion, not a demonstrated mechanism.

Details on this clone: The target of this receptor is not known. Within one base of it there is no much larger clone, and no base qualities were kept.

The receptor library was made with the immunoSEQ multiplex PCR assay. Primary melanoma tumor tissue was subjected to high-throughput sequencing of the T-cell receptor beta chain. Processing in the source paper ran as follows. Repertoire analyses included TCRB CDR3 sharing between samples and the distribution of insertions and deletions. A gradient-boosted model ranked the predictive value of the T-cell fraction against histopathological variables. Drawn from immuneACCESS, this table holds only the in-frame rearrangements with V and J called that TCRdb kept. Clones are partly lost; checked studies trace under half to an unresolved V gene and leave the rest unexplained. The D gene and trimming were derived from the DNA, and the V and J assignments and clone size from that table. For this sample there are over a thousand clones; 70% to 90% appear just once. Clones ranked in the top ten supply approximately 12% of the sample.

From the cysteine through the phenylalanine, the CDR3 covers 14 amino acids. Only CDR3 DNA remains: 42 bases, in frame from the first base. The V and J ends are trimmed by 3 bases and 3 bases, leaving 9 bases between them. From a lookup of the germline V gene, CDR1 and CDR2 are SGDLS and YYNGEE. The primary melanoma of each patient had been surgically resected and was considered potentially curable but at risk of metastatic recurrence. The clonotype originates from a human donor with melanoma. Sequencing input: melanoma tumor tissue. The chain employs TRBV9 and TRBJ1-4; the D segment could be TRBD1, given 5 matching bases. Read as DNA, the sequence is TGTGCCAGCAGCGCGGGACTAGCTAATGAAAAACTGTTTTTT. This gives the protein CASSAGLANEKLFF. When the CDR3 is completed using the reference TRBV9 and TRBJ1-4 genes on either side, the full variable domain is DSGVTQTPKHLITATGQRVTLRCSPRSGDLSVYWYQQSLDQGLQFLIQYYNGEERAKGNILERFSAQQFPDLHSELNLSSLELGDSALYFCASSAGLANEKLFFGSGTQLSVL.